Below are 32 T cell receptor beta chains sequenced from a single sample in a study of T cells in women clearing cervical HPV infection (dated by TCRdb to the late 2010s). The method was the immunoSEQ multiplex PCR assay. TCRdb limited this immuneACCESS table to in-frame rearrangements with V and J called. A share of clones is missing; checked studies link under half to unresolved V genes, and the rest is unexplained. The sample's records list some 20,000 clones. The top ten constitute about 15% of the sample. The sample comprised blood buffy coat. The receptors stem from a woman between 18 and 70 years old with a cervical HPV16 infection that either progressed to CIN3+ or cleared (not recorded which).

As to this clone: From the germline J gene comes the end of the CDR3, since the read stops 3 residues before it. The V call is TRBV9, the J call TRBJ2-1, with TRBD2 matching over 10 bases. With V trimmed by 0 bases and J by 7 bases, 7 bases remained unmatched. Germline CDR1 and CDR2: SGDLS and YYNGEE. The CDR3 is 16 amino acids. The chain's CDR3 is CASSVGPSGGQNEQFF. The covered CDR3 bases are TGTGCCAGCAGCGTAGGTCCTAGCGGGGGTCAGAATGAG. Filled out from reference TRBV9 and TRBJ2-1, the complete variable domain reads DSGVTQTPKHLITATGQRVTLRCSPRSGDLSVYWYQQSLDQGLQFLIQYYNGEERAKGNILERFSAQQFPDLHSELNLSSLELGDSALYFCASSVGPSGGQNEQFFGPGTRLTVL.

About this clone itself: The read is 3 residues too short to cover the CDR3 end, so that end is filled in from the germline J gene. V is TRBV6-1 and J is TRBJ2-7; 8 bases match TRBD1. The CDR3 covers 15 residues. V shed 1 base and J 2 bases; nucleotides not matched to a gene: 4. The germline V gene has CDR1 MNHNS and CDR2 SASEGT. The sequenced CDR3 bases are TGTGCCAGCAGTGAAGGGACAGGGATAACCTACGAG. Protein sequence: CASSEGTGITYE. The full-length CDR3 reads as CASSEGTGITYEQYF.

With respect to this clone: The missing CDR3 end, 3 residues past where the read stops, is filled in from the germline J gene. V gene TRBV5-6 combines with J gene TRBJ2-7; D unclear. Germline V lookup: CDR1 SGHDT, CDR2 YYEEEE. Trimming removed 2 bases from V and 3 bases from J, with 3 bases in between. The CDR3 runs to 11 residues. The sequenced CDR3 bases are TGTGCCAGCAGCTTAGGCTACGAG. Amino acid sequence: CASSLGYE. The entire CDR3 protein reads CASSLGYEQYF. Using reference TRBV5-6 and TRBJ2-7 for the parts outside the CDR3, the full variable domain is DAGVTQSPTHLIKTRGQQVTLRCSPKSGHDTVSWYQQALGQGPQFIFQYYEEEERQRGNFPDRFSGHQFPNYSSELNVNALLLGDSALYLCASSLGYEQYFGPGTRLTVT.

Details on this clone: The sequence runs out 3 residues before the end of the CDR3; the remainder is reconstructed from the germline J gene. The rearrangement uses TRBV24-1 and TRBJ2-5; weak D call: TRBD1 (7 bases). V was shortened by 1 base and J by 5 bases, with 19 bases between the two germline ends. The germline V gene has CDR1 KGHDR and CDR2 SFDVKD. The length of the CDR3 is 17 residues. This CDR3 is CATSDLMAGGFEETQYF. Incomplete CDR3 DNA: TGTGCCACCAGTGATTTAATGGCAGGGGGGTTCGAGGAGACC.

Remarks on this clone: The CDR3 end lies 3 residues beyond the end of the read and is filled in from the germline J gene. This chain uses TRBV5-1 with TRBJ2-3; D gene unclear. The CDR3 contains 13 residues. V gave up 6 bases and J gave up 0 bases, with 8 bases separating them. Germline-derived CDR1 and CDR2 are SGHRS and YFSETQ. CDR3 DNA (partial): TGCGCCAGCATAGGCAGGAGCACAGATACG. Encoded protein: CASIGRSTDT. The CDR3, in full, reads CASIGRSTDTQYF.

CDR3 bases read: TGCGCCAGCAGCCGACTAGCGGGAGGGGATACG. This translates into CASSRLAGGDT. The complete CDR3 reads CASSRLAGGDTQYF. V usage is TRBV5-1 and J usage is TRBJ2-3; 14 bases match TRBD2. The CDR3 extends 3 residues past the end of the read, so its final part is completed from the germline J gene. The V gene end was trimmed by 4 bases and the J gene end by 6 bases; junction bases not matched to a gene: 1. Germline V CDR1 and CDR2: SGHRS, YFSETQ. The CDR3 is 14 residues long.

As concerns this clone: The read gets to within 3 residues of the CDR3 end, and the germline J gene fills in the rest. The V gene is TRBV10-3, the J gene TRBJ1-1, with 7 bases identical to TRBD1. This CDR3 is 12 amino acids long. CDR1 and CDR2 (germline): ENHRY, SYGVKD. Trimming took 11 bases from V and 1 from J; bases not matched to a gene: 4. The sequenced part of the CDR3 DNA is TGTGCCCCCCGGGACAGGAACACTGAA. The encoded protein is CAPRDRNTE. In full, the CDR3 reads CAPRDRNTEAFF.

As to this clone: The CDR3 end lies 3 residues beyond the end of the read and is filled in from the germline J gene. This chain connects TRBV27 to TRBJ2-1; D is perhaps TRBD1 (5 bases). V dropped 2 bases and J dropped 5 bases, with 10 bases sitting between them. Germline lookup yields CDR1 MNHEY and CDR2 SMNVEV (reference sequence). The CDR3 length is 14 residues. This CDR3 reads CASSLARVNNEQFF. CDR3 DNA, as far as it was read: TGTGCCAGCAGTTTAGCCAGGGTCAACAATGAG.

As concerns this clone: The CDR3 goes on 3 residues after the read ends, and that part is filled in from the germline J gene. The chain joins TRBV10-2 to TRBJ2-3, with 14 bases identical to TRBD2. The CDR3 is 17 residues long. After removal of 3 bases from V and 5 bases from J, the junction contained 7 bases not matched to a gene. Germline values: CDR1 WSHSY, CDR2 SAAADI. The CDR3 bases that were read are TGCGCCAGCAGTGACCGACTAGCGGGGGGGCCAGGAGATACG. Its translation: CASSDRLAGGPGDT. The complete CDR3 protein is CASSDRLAGGPGDTQYF.

Regarding this clone: The sequenced fragment ends 3 residues before the CDR3 boundary, so the rest is inferred from the germline J gene. The rearrangement joins TRBV5-1 to TRBJ2-5, with TRBD2 identical over 12 bases. Germline values: CDR1 SGHRS, CDR2 YFSETQ. The CDR3 is made up of 18 amino acids. The V and J ends lost 0 bases and 4 bases, in that order; junction bases with no gene match: 10. This CDR3 reads CASSLVASGRASGETQYF. The part of the CDR3 DNA that was read is TGCGCCAGCAGCTTGGTGGCTAGCGGGAGGGCCTCGGGAGAGACC.

Notes on this clone: The CDR3 end is not reached by the read, which stops 3 residues before it; the germline J gene fills it in. The J gene is TRBJ2-2, the V gene TRBV15; TRBD1 aligns across 9 bases. Unmatched junction bases numbered 9, after V lost 9 bases and J lost 7 bases. Germline V gene sequence: CDR1 LNHNV, CDR2 YYDKDF (reference sequence). The CDR3 consists of 14 residues. CDR3: CATGTGGAGGELFF. The covered CDR3 bases are TGTGCCACGGGAACAGGGGGCGCGGGCGGGGAG.

On this clone itself: The CDR3 goes on 3 residues after the read ends, and that part is filled in from the germline J gene. The genes are TRBV5-4 and TRBJ1-1, with 12 positions matching TRBD1. In germline, CDR1 is SGHNT, CDR2 YYREEE (reference sequence). This CDR3 has 15 amino acids. The junction had 6 bases not matched to a gene; V was cut back by 7 bases and J by 2 bases. CDR3 protein: CASRRDRGRNTEAFF. The sequenced part of the CDR3 DNA is TGTGCCAGCCGCCGGGACAGGGGGCGCAACACTGAA.

In the case of this clone: The read stops 3 residues short of the end of the CDR3; the missing end is completed from the germline J gene. The chain joins TRBV16 to TRBJ2-2; a weak D match, TRBD1 (5 bases). Between the trimmed V and J ends, which lost 6 bases and 8 bases, there was a span of 13 bases. CDR1 is KGHSY and CDR2 is FQNENV in the germline V gene. There are 13 residues in the CDR3. Here the CDR3 reads CASSHTRDGELFF. The sequenced part of the CDR3 DNA is TGTGCCAGCAGTCATACCAGGGATGGGGAG.

A remark on this clone: The read stops 3 residues short of the end of the CDR3; the missing end is completed from the germline J gene. The chain carries TRBV6-1 and TRBJ1-2, with TRBD1 matching over 8 bases. CDR3 length equals 14 residues. Looked up from germline, CDR1 is MNHNS and CDR2 is SASEGT. The CDR3 loop reads CASSDPGQGTRYTF. The DNA read from the CDR3 is TGTGCCAGCAGTGACCCTGGACAGGGAACGCGC.

To note about this clone: The missing CDR3 end, 3 residues past where the read stops, is filled in from the germline J gene. This rearrangement joins TRBV19 to TRBJ2-2; no definite D call. The length of the CDR3 is 14 residues. Germline values: CDR1 LNHDA, CDR2 SQIVND (reference sequence). Trimming took 5 bases from V and 2 from J, leaving 9 bases between them. CDR3 DNA, as far as it was read: TGTGCCAGTAGTCCCAACTATAACACCGGGGAG. Translated, it gives CASSPNYNTGE. In full, the CDR3 reads CASSPNYNTGELFF.

Notes on this clone: Read data end 3 residues before the CDR3 end; the end is taken from the germline J gene. This chain uses TRBV30 with TRBJ1-1; D is undetermined. Germline values: CDR1 GTSNPN, CDR2 SVGIG (reference sequence). This CDR3 spans 13 amino acids. V was shortened by 3 bases and J by 1 base, with 9 bases between the two germline ends. CDR3 DNA (partial): TGTGCCTGGAGGGACTGGAGGAACACTGAA. It is translated as CAWRDWRNTE. The whole CDR3 sequence reads CAWRDWRNTEAFF.

On this clone itself: With the read ending 3 residues before the CDR3 end, the germline J gene is used to fill in that end. This sequence joins TRBV20-1 and TRBJ2-3; TRBD2 matches 10 bases. Germline-derived CDR1 and CDR2 are DFQATT and SNEGSKA (reference sequence). CDR3 size: 16 residues. V shed 2 bases, J shed 3 bases, and the junction held 8 bases outside the gene matches. CDR3 bases read: TGCAGTGCTAGACCCTCTAGCGGGAGTAGGACAGATACG. Protein: CSARPSSGSRTDT. The CDR3, in full, reads CSARPSSGSRTDTQYF.

About this clone: The sequenced fragment ends 3 residues before the CDR3 boundary, so the rest is inferred from the germline J gene. The chain carries TRBV12-3 or TRBV12-4 and TRBJ1-6, with a possible D match to TRBD1 (6 bases). This CDR3 has 14 amino acids. V was trimmed by 3 bases and J by 9 bases, leaving 12 bases between them. CDR3 DNA, as far as it was read: TGTGCCAGCAGTTTTGGGGGCTTAGGTTCACCC. Translated, it gives CASSFGGLGSP. The CDR3 reads in full as CASSFGGLGSPLHF.

As for this clone: The read falls 3 residues short of the CDR3 end, and the missing part is taken from the germline J gene. V is TRBV20-1 and J is TRBJ2-1; 13 bases are a match to TRBD2. The CDR3 runs 17 residues. CDR1 and CDR2 from the germline V gene are DFQATT and SNEGSKA (reference sequence). Trimming took 4 bases from V and 2 from J; bases not matched to a gene: 8. This chain's CDR3 is CSAKGLAGSATYNEQFF. Incomplete CDR3 DNA: TGCAGTGCTAAGGGACTAGCGGGATCAGCTACCTACAATGAG.

On this clone: The sequenced fragment ends 3 residues before the CDR3 boundary, so the rest is inferred from the germline J gene. This chain connects TRBV7-9 to TRBJ2-2; tentative D call: TRBD1 (5 bases). Per the germline V gene, CDR1 is SEHNR and CDR2 is FQNEAQ (reference sequence). The length of the CDR3 is 14 residues. Partial CDR3 DNA: TGTGCCAGCAGCTTACAGACAGATAATTCGCCG. Encoded protein: CASSLQTDNSP. The complete CDR3 reads CASSLQTDNSPLFF.

A remark on this clone: The sequence runs out 3 residues before the end of the CDR3; the remainder is reconstructed from the germline J gene. The chain has TRBV7-9 and TRBJ2-5; 7 bases fit TRBD1. The ends lost 2 bases at V and 3 bases at J; junction bases unmatched: 6. Germline CDR1 SEHNR, CDR2 FQNEAQ (reference sequence). The CDR3 has 15 residues. The part of the CDR3 DNA that was read is TGTGCCAGCAGCTTAAGACAGGGTCTTGAAGAGACC. Residues: CASSLRQGLEET. Given in full, the CDR3 is CASSLRQGLEETQYF.

The part of the CDR3 DNA that was read is TGCGCCAGCAGTGAGCAGGGGAACACTGAA. Amino acids: CASSEQGNTE. Given in full, the CDR3 is CASSEQGNTEAFF. The chain links TRBV10-2 to TRBJ1-1; TRBD1 might be the D (5 bases). The read comes to an end 3 residues before the CDR3 does, leaving the germline J gene to fill in the end. The CDR3 covers 13 residues. V was clipped by 2 bases and J by 1 base, with 5 bases between them. Germline V gene lookup returns CDR1 WSHSY and CDR2 SAAADI.

Notes on this clone: The CDR3 end falls 3 residues outside the read, so it is completed with the germline J gene. The chain couples TRBV5-6 to TRBJ2-3, with TRBD2 matching over 7 bases. Germline V gene data show CDR1 as SGHDT and CDR2 as YYEEEE. V was clipped by 3 bases and J by 3 bases; unmatched bases: 7. This CDR3 is 15 amino acids long. Here the CDR3 reads CASSSLGGRTDTQYF. The CDR3 DNA, read in part, is TGTGCCAGCAGCTCCCTTGGCGGGAGAACAGATACG. The variable domain in full, with the rest retrieved from reference TRBV5-6 and TRBJ2-3, is DAGVTQSPTHLIKTRGQQVTLRCSPKSGHDTVSWYQQALGQGPQFIFQYYEEEERQRGNFPDRFSGHQFPNYSSELNVNALLLGDSALYLCASSSLGGRTDTQYFGPGTRLTVL.

Details on this clone: The read gets to within 3 residues of the CDR3 end, and the germline J gene fills in the rest. The rearrangement joins TRBV19 to TRBJ1-2; 7 bases align to TRBD1. Germline V gives CDR1 LNHDA, CDR2 SQIVND (reference sequence). V was pared by 4 bases and J by 5 bases, with 7 bases of the junction left unmatched. This CDR3 contains 14 residues. The sequenced part of the CDR3 DNA is TGTGCCAGTAGTAGTAGTGGACAGGTTTATGGC. Translated, it gives CASSSSGQVYG. The CDR3 in full is CASSSSGQVYGYTF. Supplemented by reference TRBV19 and TRBJ1-2, the full variable domain reads DGGITQSPKYLFRKEGQNVTLSCEQNLNHDAMYWYRQDPGQGLRLIYYSQIVNDFQKGDIAEGYSVSREKKESFPLTVTSAQKNPTAFYLCASSSSGQVYGYTFGSGTRLTVV.

As regards this clone: Read data end 3 residues before the CDR3 end; the end is taken from the germline J gene. The chain uses TRBV20-1 and TRBJ1-2; 7 bases are shared with TRBD1. Germline CDR1 and CDR2: DFQATT and SNEGSKA (reference sequence). This CDR3 region has 13 residues. This chain's CDR3 is CSARTGPLRGYTF. CDR3 DNA, as far as it was read: TGCAGTGCTAGGACAGGGCCATTGAGGGGC.

Points on this clone: The CDR3 end falls 3 residues outside the read, so it is completed with the germline J gene. The chain employs TRBV12-3 or TRBV12-4 and TRBJ1-2, with D tentatively TRBD1 (5 bases). There are 14 residues in the CDR3. Trimming took 9 bases from V and 3 from J, leaving 17 bases between them. CDR3 bases read: TGTGCCAGTACCGTGAGTTCGGGGGACTATGGC. It is translated as CASTVSSGDYG. The full CDR3 reads CASTVSSGDYGYTF.

Regarding this clone: Read coverage stops 3 residues before the CDR3 terminus; the germline J gene supplies the remainder. The chain combines TRBV7-9 with TRBJ2-1; 10 bases agree with TRBD2. The CDR3 is 15 residues long. Germline V lookup: CDR1 SEHNR, CDR2 FQNEAQ (reference sequence). With V trimmed by 5 bases and J by 7 bases, 8 bases remained unmatched. The part of the CDR3 DNA that was read is TGTGCCAGCAGCCTTAGCGGGGGGCGAGGAAATGAG. Protein product: CASSLSGGRGNE. The entire CDR3 is CASSLSGGRGNEQFF.

Partial CDR3 DNA: TGTGCCAGCAGATGGACAGCTTGGAACACTGAA. Its translation is CASRWTAWNTE. Given in full, the CDR3 is CASRWTAWNTEAFF. The rearrangement links TRBV11-2 to TRBJ1-1; a weak D match, TRBD1 (6 bases). The observed sequence ends 3 residues before the CDR3 terminus, with the missing tail filled in from the germline J gene. Germline V lookup: CDR1 SGHAT, CDR2 FQNNGV. V shed 6 bases and J shed 1 base, with 12 bases lying between them. There are 14 residues in the CDR3.

On this clone itself: The sequenced fragment ends 3 residues before the CDR3 boundary, so the rest is inferred from the germline J gene. The rearrangement uses TRBV14 and TRBJ1-2; D is possibly TRBD1 (6 bases). V lost 4 bases, J lost 7 bases, and 16 bases lay in between. Germline loops: CDR1 SGHDN, CDR2 FVKESK. CDR3 length: 14 residues. The CDR3 is CASSLMTGSGGYTF. CDR3 DNA (partial): TGTGCCAGCAGCCTAATGACAGGTAGTGGTGGC.

A remark on this clone: The read terminates 3 residues before the CDR3 end, so the remaining end is supplied by the germline J gene. V usage is TRBV4-2 and J usage is TRBJ2-5; D is possibly TRBD2 (5 bases). Germline V lookup: CDR1 LGHNA, CDR2 YNFKEQ. The CDR3 consists of 15 residues. The V gene lost 0 bases and the J gene lost 5 bases, with 13 bases spanning the gap. The DNA read from the CDR3 is TGTGCCAGCAGCCAAGAGAAGGTCCCGGGGGAGACC. The encoded protein is CASSQEKVPGET. The full CDR3 is CASSQEKVPGETQYF.

For this clone: Read data end 3 residues before the CDR3 end; the end is taken from the germline J gene. V and J are TRBV20-1 and TRBJ1-1, with D possibly being TRBD1 (6 bases). V lost 0 bases and J lost 1, with 15 bases in between. Germline V lookup: CDR1 DFQATT, CDR2 SNEGSKA (reference sequence). CDR3 length equals 16 residues. The CDR3 region is CSARDLSRGPNTEAFF. The CDR3 bases that were read are TGCAGTGCTAGAGATTTGTCCAGGGGACCGAACACTGAA.

About this clone itself: The read ends 3 residues early relative to the CDR3; the germline J gene fills the gap. V usage is TRBV20-1 and J usage is TRBJ2-1; TRBD1 matches 12 bases. CDR3 length: 14 residues. The junction had 7 bases not matched to a gene; V was cut back by 5 bases and J by 8 bases. The germline CDR1 and CDR2 sequences are DFQATT and SNEGSKA (reference sequence). The CDR3 protein is CSAAGTGGIYEQFF. The CDR3 DNA, read in part, is TGCAGTGCTGCCGGGACAGGGGGCATATATGAG.